Each of the 22 T cell receptor beta chains below was sequenced from the same sample in a study of technical replicates of blood from several donors. The data were produced by immunoSEQ multiplex PCR, yet TCRdb's version contains in-frame clones alone and is incomplete. The data show 45,000 to 55,000 clones, 94% seen once. Sample: T cells isolated from PBMCs. These TCRs come from a human donor in good health.

The rearrangement links TRBV13 to TRBJ2-5; 7 bases align to TRBD2. The germline CDR1 and CDR2 sequences are PRHDT and FYEKMQ (reference sequence). The CDR3 is 15 residues long. Unmatched junction bases numbered 8, after V lost 5 bases and J lost 2 bases. CDR3: CASSGAGIPQETQYF. DNA for the CDR3: TGTGCCAGCAGCGGAGCGGGGATTCCTCAAGAGACCCAGTACTTC.

The gene calls are TRBV5-1 and TRBJ2-7, with TRBD1 identical over 7 bases. This CDR3 contains 16 residues. After removal of 3 bases from V and 1 base from J, the junction contained 10 bases not matched to a gene. The germline CDR1 and CDR2 sequences are SGHRS and YFSETQ. The CDR3 loop is CASSYLSRDRSYEQYF. The DNA for the CDR3 is TGCGCCAGCAGCTACCTTTCCCGGGACAGATCCTACGAGCAGTACTTC.

The J gene is TRBJ2-4, the V gene TRBV10-3, with 8 bases aligning to TRBD1. The V gene end was trimmed by 5 bases and the J gene end by 5 bases; junction bases not matched to a gene: 5. The CDR3 contains 14 residues. Germline CDR1 is ENHRY and CDR2 is SYGVKD. Here the CDR3 reads CAISLDREENIQYF. The CDR3 coding sequence is TGTGCCATCAGTTTGGACAGGGAGGAAAACATTCAGTACTTC.

A note on this clone: The junction differs from germline at one of its ends, possibly a read error. The chain uses TRBV11-3 and TRBJ2-7; D remains ambiguous. The CDR3 totals 15 residues. CDR1 is SGHNT and CDR2 is YENEEA in the germline V gene. In nucleotides, the CDR3 is TGTGCCAGCAGCTTAGAAGGTGTCGACTCCCACGAGCAGTACTTC. Its translation is CASSLEGVDSHEQYF.

V gene TRBV28 combines with J gene TRBJ2-1; 12 bases line up with TRBD2. The germline gives CDR1 MDHEN, CDR2 SYDVKM. J lost 8 bases, V lost 9 bases, and 8 bases had no gene match. The CDR3 runs 14 residues. The CDR3 coding sequence is TGTGCCAGTCAGACTAGCGGGAGTTTAGATGAGCAGTTCTTC. Amino acids: CASQTSGSLDEQFF.

J is TRBJ2-2 and V is TRBV28; maybe TRBD2 (6 bases). The CDR3 runs 16 residues. V was clipped by 4 bases and J by 7 bases, with 19 bases between them. Germline CDR1 is MDHEN and CDR2 is SYDVKM. CDR3 nucleotides: TGTGCCAGCAGTTCCCCCGGACCCCGGGGAGGCGGGGAGCTGTTTTTT. It yields the protein CASSSPGPRGGGELFF.

V gene TRBV29-1 combines with J gene TRBJ1-5; D is unresolved. The CDR3 is made up of 13 amino acids. V dropped 6 bases and J dropped 4 bases, with 13 bases sitting between them. Germline V CDR1 and CDR2: SQVTM, ANQGSEA. The CDR3 DNA is TGCAGCGTGGGTTCTTTGAGGAATCAGCCCCAGCATTTT. It is translated as CSVGSLRNQPQHF.

This chain connects TRBV6-5 to TRBJ2-1, with a weak D call TRBD2 (6 bases). The germline CDR1 and CDR2 sequences are MNHEY and SVGAGI. V dropped 4 bases and J dropped 6 bases, with 19 bases sitting between them. The CDR3 contains 16 residues. CDR3 sequence: CASSFRGLGDINEQFF. CDR3 bases: TGTGCCAGCAGTTTCCGGGGACTGGGGGATATCAATGAGCAGTTCTTC.

This chain connects TRBV6-5 to TRBJ2-6; the match to TRBD1 covers 7 bases. After removal of 4 bases from V and 0 bases from J, the junction contained 3 bases not matched to a gene. The germline CDR1 and CDR2 sequences are MNHEY and SVGAGI. CDR3 length: 16 amino acids. For the CDR3, the DNA is TGTGCCAGCAGTTCGCCAGGGGGCTCTGGGGCCAACGTCCTGACTTTC. This encodes CASSSPGGSGANVLTF.

The V gene is TRBV28, the J gene TRBJ2-7, with 13 bases fitting TRBD2. CDR1 MDHEN and CDR2 SYDVKM come from the germline V gene. V was clipped by 2 bases and J by 2 bases; unmatched bases: 6. This CDR3 is 17 amino acids long. CDR3 residues: CASSLRFGTSGAYEQYF. The CDR3 DNA sequence: TGTGCCAGCAGTTTACGATTCGGGACTAGCGGGGCCTACGAGCAGTACTTC. Together with reference TRBV28 and TRBJ2-7, the CDR3 gives the full variable domain: DVKVTQSSRYLVKRTGEKVFLECVQDMDHENMFWYRQDPGLGLRLIYFSYDVKMKEKGDIPEGYSVSREKKERFSLILESASTNQTSMYLCASSLRFGTSGAYEQYFGPGTRLTVT.

The rearrangement joins TRBV5-1 to TRBJ2-7, with a tentative D call TRBD1 (5 bases). The V gene lost 4 bases and the J gene lost 3 bases, with 14 bases spanning the gap. CDR1 is SGHRS and CDR2 is YFSETQ in the germline V gene. The CDR3 consists of 14 residues. The DNA for the CDR3 is TGCGCCAGCAGCGTTAGTGTAGGGGACTACGAGCAGTACTTC. Amino acid sequence: CASSVSVGDYEQYF.

The chain uses TRBV7-9 and TRBJ2-1, with TRBD2 matching 7 bases. The CDR3 length is 14 residues. The V gene end was trimmed by 8 bases and the J gene end by 6 bases; junction bases not matched to a gene: 10. Germline values: CDR1 SEHNR, CDR2 FQNEAQ (reference sequence). The CDR3 sequence is CASPLGRGVNEQFF. The CDR3 nucleotides are TGTGCCAGCCCACTTGGCCGGGGGGTCAATGAGCAGTTCTTC.

V is TRBV28 and J is TRBJ1-2; D is undetermined. Deletions cut 7 bases from V and 6 bases from J, with 24 bases between. The length of the CDR3 is 16 residues. Per the germline V gene, CDR1 is MDHEN and CDR2 is SYDVKM. CDR3 sequence: CASIPGARHGLNGYTF. As DNA, the CDR3 is TGTGCCAGCATTCCGGGAGCGAGACATGGGCTTAATGGCTACACCTTC.

The chain is built from TRBV5-1 and TRBJ1-5; D remains ambiguous. V was shortened by 0 bases and J by 4 bases, with 8 bases between the two germline ends. Germline CDR1 is SGHRS and CDR2 is YFSETQ. The CDR3 extends over 14 amino acids. Here the CDR3 reads CASSLAGGNQPQHF. CDR3 nucleotide sequence: TGCGCCAGCAGCTTGGCAGGTGGGAATCAGCCCCAGCATTTT.

The rearrangement links TRBV14 to TRBJ1-4; D uncertain. The V end was cut by 3 bases, the J end by 3 bases, with 11 bases between. Per germline, CDR1 SGHDN and CDR2 FVKESK. This CDR3 contains 15 residues. This CDR3 is CASSQSLNSNEKLFF. DNA for the CDR3: TGTGCCAGCAGCCAGTCGCTAAATTCTAATGAAAAACTGTTTTTT.

This CDR3 reads CASSLPPGQGNYEQYF. DNA for the CDR3: TGTGCCAGCAGCTTACCTCCGGGACAGGGAAACTACGAGCAGTACTTC. The genes are TRBV7-9 and TRBJ2-7, with 9 bases identical to TRBD1. V trimming: 2 bases; J trimming: 3 bases; junction bases outside the gene matches: 8. Germline V gene lookup returns CDR1 SEHNR and CDR2 FQNEAQ (reference sequence). This CDR3 has 16 residues.

This clone showed up just a few times. The chain has TRBV9 and TRBJ1-1, with TRBD1 matching 8 bases. Trimming took 0 bases from V and 3 from J; bases not matched to a gene: 1. Germline V CDR1 and CDR2: SGDLS, YYNGEE. The CDR3 loop spans 14 amino acids. The CDR3 bases are TGTGCCAGCAGCGTAGGACAGGGGTACACTGAAGCTTTCTTT. Amino acid sequence: CASSVGQGYTEAFF.

The chain combines TRBV11-2 with TRBJ2-5; 8 nucleotides line up with TRBD2. The CDR3 consists of 14 residues. After removal of 3 bases from V and 3 bases from J, the junction contained 3 bases not matched to a gene. Germline V lookup: CDR1 SGHAT, CDR2 FQNNGV. CDR3 in DNA: TGTGCCAGCAGCTTGAGCGGGAGAGAAGAGACCCAGTACTTC. It is translated as CASSLSGREETQYF.

The J gene is TRBJ2-2, the V gene TRBV5-1, with 7 bases that match TRBD1. This CDR3 has 14 residues. J gave up 4 bases and V 5 bases, and 5 bases lay outside the gene matches. Germline V gene sequence: CDR1 SGHRS, CDR2 YFSETQ. The DNA of the CDR3 is TGCGCCAGCAGAGACAGGGTGGGCACCGGGGAGCTGTTTTTT. It translates to CASRDRVGTGELFF. The complete variable domain, with remaining parts taken from reference TRBV5-1 and TRBJ2-2, reads KAGVTQTPRYLIKTRGQQVTLSCSPISGHRSVSWYQQTPGQGLQFLFEYFSETQRNKGNFPGRFSGRQFSNSRSEMNVSTLELGDSALYLCASRDRVGTGELFFGEGSRLTVL.

The V gene is TRBV11-3, the J gene TRBJ1-1; D perhaps matches TRBD1 (6 bases). The V gene's germline CDR1 is SGHNT and CDR2 YENEEA. CDR3 length: 13 amino acids. V dropped 8 bases and J dropped 0 bases, with 10 bases sitting between them. The CDR3 sequence is CASRRTVNTEAFF. The CDR3 region has the DNA TGTGCCAGCCGAAGGACAGTGAACACTGAAGCTTTCTTT.

The rearrangement joins TRBV7-9 to TRBJ2-2; 11 bases align to TRBD2. Losses at the gene ends were 6 bases for V and 4 bases for J; bases not matched to a gene: 10. Per germline, CDR1 SEHNR and CDR2 FQNEAQ (reference sequence). The length of the CDR3 is 17 residues. Here the CDR3 DNA reads TGTGCCAGCAGGAGACCGGGACTAGCGGACTCCACCGGGGAGCTGTTTTTT. Protein product: CASRRPGLADSTGELFF.

The rearrangement uses TRBV5-4 and TRBJ2-1, with D unclear. Germline V lookup: CDR1 SGHNT, CDR2 YYREEE (reference sequence). This CDR3 is built from 13 residues. The V end lost 3 bases, the J end lost 10 bases, and 14 bases lay between the germline ends. This CDR3 reads CASSSLVAREQFF. The CDR3 bases are TGTGCCAGCAGCTCCTTAGTCGCGCGGGAGCAGTTCTTC.